The 7 T cell receptor beta chains reported below all come from one sample, sequenced in a study of shared clonotypes between healthy human individuals. Assay used: immunoSEQ multiplex PCR; TCRdb lists only in-frame clones, some missing. The table has around 990,000 clones, roughly 80% seen once. Sequencing was performed on memory CD4+ T cells from PBMCs. Subset specified: CD45RA-negative fraction. These receptors were taken from a young man in good health. Some clones in this sample may be carry-over from other donors' samples.

The CDR3 region is CASSLRLGRDHNEQFF. CDR3 in DNA: TGTGCCAGCAGCCTAAGATTGGGGAGGGACCACAATGAGCAGTTCTTC. V usage is TRBV5-4 and J usage is TRBJ2-1; 7 positions match TRBD2. V lost 4 bases and J lost 5; bases outside the gene matches: 12. Per germline, CDR1 SGHNT and CDR2 YYREEE (reference sequence). The CDR3 is made up of 16 amino acids.

The chain uses TRBV28 and TRBJ1-4; weak D call: TRBD1 (5 bases). This CDR3 is 13 amino acids long. The V end lost 2 bases, the J end lost 14 bases, and 15 bases lay between the germline ends. Germline CDR1 reads MDHEN; CDR2 reads SYDVKM. CDR3 bases: TGTGCCAGCAGTTTAGGGGGGGGTGCGTACCTGTTTTTT. This translates into CASSLGGGAYLFF.

The chain carries TRBV11-2 and TRBJ2-3, with TRBD1 as a possible D gene (6 bases). The germline CDR1 and CDR2 sequences are SGHAT and FQNNGV. Trimming took 4 bases from V and 0 from J, leaving 11 bases between them. The length of the CDR3 is 15 residues. The CDR3 DNA sequence: TGTGCCAGCAGCTCCAGGGGATCTAGCACAGATACGCAGTATTTT. Residues: CASSSRGSSTDTQYF.

V usage is TRBV7-2 and J usage is TRBJ2-3, with 7 bases identical to TRBD2. CDR3 length equals 13 residues. CDR1 and CDR2 from the germline V gene are SGHTA and FQGNSA. The ends lost 2 bases at V and 4 bases at J; junction bases unmatched: 0. The CDR3 spells CASSLSGADTQYF. The DNA of the CDR3 is TGTGCCAGCAGCTTAAGCGGGGCAGATACGCAGTATTTT. Based on the CDR3 plus reference TRBV7-2 and TRBJ2-3, the full variable domain is GAGVSQSPSNKVTEKGKDVELRCDPISGHTALYWYRQSLGQGLEFLIYFQGNSAPDKSGLPSDRFSAERTGGSVSTLTIQRTQQEDSAVYLCASSLSGADTQYFGPGTRLTVL.

The chain employs TRBV5-1 and TRBJ2-2, with TRBD1 matching 8 bases. CDR3 size: 16 residues. Looked up from germline, CDR1 is SGHRS and CDR2 is YFSETQ. The V gene end was trimmed by 4 bases and the J gene end by 4 bases; junction bases not matched to a gene: 9. CDR3 in DNA: TGCGCCAGCAGCGTAGGACAGGGAAGGGGCACCGGGGAGCTGTTTTTT. It specifies CASSVGQGRGTGELFF.

The chain uses TRBV6-5 and TRBJ1-1; 8 bases fit TRBD1. The V gene end was trimmed by 6 bases and the J gene end by 10 bases; junction bases not matched to a gene: 13. Germline V lookup: CDR1 MNHEY, CDR2 SVGAGI. The CDR3 is 14 amino acids. For the CDR3, the DNA is TGTGCCAGCAGAGAGGACAGGGCCAACCGTATAGCTTTCTTT. Translation gives CASREDRANRIAFF.

This chain connects TRBV7-2 to TRBJ2-3; a weak D match, TRBD1 (6 bases). The germline V and J ends were trimmed by 3 bases and 0 bases, with 16 bases remaining between them. Germline loops: CDR1 SGHTA, CDR2 FQGNSA. This CDR3 comprises 17 residues. The CDR3, as DNA: TGTGCCAGCAGCTTCTTGAATTCAGGGGCTAGCACAGATACGCAGTATTTT. Residues: CASSFLNSGASTDTQYF.